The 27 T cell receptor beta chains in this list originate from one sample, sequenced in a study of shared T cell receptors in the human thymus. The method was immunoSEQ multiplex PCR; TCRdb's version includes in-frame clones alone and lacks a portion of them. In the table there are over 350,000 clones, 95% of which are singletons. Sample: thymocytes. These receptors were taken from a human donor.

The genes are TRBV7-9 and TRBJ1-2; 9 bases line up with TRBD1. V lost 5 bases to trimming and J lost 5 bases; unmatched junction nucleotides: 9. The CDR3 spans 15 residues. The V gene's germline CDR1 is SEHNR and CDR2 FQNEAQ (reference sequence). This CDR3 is CASSPTPGTGYGYTF. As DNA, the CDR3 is TGTGCCAGCAGCCCGACCCCAGGGACAGGGTATGGCTACACCTTC.

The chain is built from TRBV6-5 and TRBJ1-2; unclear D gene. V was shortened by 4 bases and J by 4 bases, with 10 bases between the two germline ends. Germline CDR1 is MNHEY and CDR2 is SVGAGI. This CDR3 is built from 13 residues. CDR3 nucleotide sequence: TGTGCCAGCAGTTCCCCCGACCCCTATGGCTACACCTTC. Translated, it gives CASSSPDPYGYTF.

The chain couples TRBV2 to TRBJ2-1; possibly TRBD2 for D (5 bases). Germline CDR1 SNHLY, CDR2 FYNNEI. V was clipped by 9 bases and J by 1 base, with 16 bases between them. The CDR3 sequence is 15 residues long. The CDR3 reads CARKSSAYSYNEQFF. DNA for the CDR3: TGTGCCAGGAAAAGTAGCGCTTATTCCTACAATGAGCAGTTCTTC. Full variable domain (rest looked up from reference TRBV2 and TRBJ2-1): EPEVTQTPSHQVTQMGQEVILRCVPISNHLYFYWYRQILGQKVEFLVSFYNNEISEKSEIFDDQFSVERPDGSNFTLKIRSTKLEDSAMYFCARKSSAYSYNEQFFGPGTRLTVL.

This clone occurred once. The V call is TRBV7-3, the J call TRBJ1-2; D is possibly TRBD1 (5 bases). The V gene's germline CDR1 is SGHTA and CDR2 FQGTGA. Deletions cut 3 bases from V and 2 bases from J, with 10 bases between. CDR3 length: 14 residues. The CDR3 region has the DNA TGTGCCAGCAGCTTGGGAACAGGCAACTATGGCTACACCTTC. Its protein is CASSLGTGNYGYTF.

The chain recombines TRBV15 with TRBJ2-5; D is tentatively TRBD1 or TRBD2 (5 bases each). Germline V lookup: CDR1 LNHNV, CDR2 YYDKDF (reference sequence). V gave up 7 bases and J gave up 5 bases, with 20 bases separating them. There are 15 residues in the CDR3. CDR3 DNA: TGTGCCACCACCATATCCCAGGGAGTCGTGGAGACCCAGTACTTC. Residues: CATTISQGVVETQYF.

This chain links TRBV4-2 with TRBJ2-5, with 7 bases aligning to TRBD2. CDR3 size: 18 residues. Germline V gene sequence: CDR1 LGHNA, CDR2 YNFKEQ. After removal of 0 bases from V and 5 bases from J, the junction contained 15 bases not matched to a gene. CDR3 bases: TGTGCCAGCAGCCAAGATTCGGGGGGTCCTTATACCAAGGAGACCCAGTACTTC. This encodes CASSQDSGGPYTKETQYF.

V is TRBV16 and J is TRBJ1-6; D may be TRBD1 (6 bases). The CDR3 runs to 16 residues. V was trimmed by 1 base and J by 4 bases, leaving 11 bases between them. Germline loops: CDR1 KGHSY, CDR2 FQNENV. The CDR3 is CASSQCTGPYNSPLHF. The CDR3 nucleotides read TGTGCCAGCAGCCAATGTACAGGGCCTTATAATTCACCCCTCCACTTT. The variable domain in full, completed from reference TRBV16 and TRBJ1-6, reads GEEVAQTPKHLVRGEGQKAKLYCAPIKGHSYVFWYQQVLKNEFKFLISFQNENVFDETGMPKERFSAKCLPNSPCSLEIQATKLEDSAVYFCASSQCTGPYNSPLHFGNGTRLTVT.

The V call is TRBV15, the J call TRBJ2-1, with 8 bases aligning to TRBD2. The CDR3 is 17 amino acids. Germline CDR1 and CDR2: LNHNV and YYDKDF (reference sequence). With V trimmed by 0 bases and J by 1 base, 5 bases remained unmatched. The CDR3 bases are TGTGCCACCAGCAGAGATACCGGCGGGAGGTCCTACAATGAGCAGTTCTTC. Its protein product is CATSRDTGGRSYNEQFF.

As DNA, the CDR3 is TGTGCCAGCAGTTTGACGACAGGGAGGACTAGCGGAGTTCTGGACGAGCAGTACTTC. Amino acid sequence: CASSLTTGRTSGVLDEQYF. The rearrangement joins TRBV28 to TRBJ2-7; TRBD2 matches at 10 bases. V was pared by 3 bases and J by 5 bases, with 19 bases of the junction left unmatched. Germline assignment: CDR1 MDHEN and CDR2 SYDVKM. This CDR3 is built from 19 residues.

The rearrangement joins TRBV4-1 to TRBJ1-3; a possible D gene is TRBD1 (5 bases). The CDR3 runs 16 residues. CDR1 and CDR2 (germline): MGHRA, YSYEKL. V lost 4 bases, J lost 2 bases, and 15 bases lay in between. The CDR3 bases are TGCGCCAGCAGCCCCGGCCCCTGGGGGACTGGAAACACCATATATTTT. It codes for CASSPGPWGTGNTIYF.

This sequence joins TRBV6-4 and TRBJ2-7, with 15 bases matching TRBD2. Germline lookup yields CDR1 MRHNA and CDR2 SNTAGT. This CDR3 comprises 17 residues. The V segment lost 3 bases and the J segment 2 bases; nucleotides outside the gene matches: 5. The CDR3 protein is CASSEEGTSGGTYEQYF. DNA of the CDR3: TGTGCCAGCAGTGAAGAAGGGACTAGCGGGGGGACCTACGAGCAGTACTTC.

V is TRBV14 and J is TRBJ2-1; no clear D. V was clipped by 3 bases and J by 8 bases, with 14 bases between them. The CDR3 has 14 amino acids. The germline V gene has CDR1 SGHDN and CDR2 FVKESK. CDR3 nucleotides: TGTGCCAGCAGCCATTATAAAGACCCCGATGAGCAGTTCTTC. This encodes CASSHYKDPDEQFF. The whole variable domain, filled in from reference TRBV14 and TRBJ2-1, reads EAGVTQFPSHSVIEKGQTVTLRCDPISGHDNLYWYRRVMGKEIKFLLHFVKESKQDESGMPNNRFLAERTGGTYSTLKVQPAELEDSGVYFCASSHYKDPDEQFFGPGTRLTVL.

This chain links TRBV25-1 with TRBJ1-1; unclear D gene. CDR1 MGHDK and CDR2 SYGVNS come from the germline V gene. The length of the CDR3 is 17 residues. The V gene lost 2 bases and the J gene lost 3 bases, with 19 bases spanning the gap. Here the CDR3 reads CASSEGWQNPLDTEAFF. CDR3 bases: TGTGCCAGCAGTGAAGGGTGGCAGAATCCCTTGGACACTGAAGCTTTCTTT.

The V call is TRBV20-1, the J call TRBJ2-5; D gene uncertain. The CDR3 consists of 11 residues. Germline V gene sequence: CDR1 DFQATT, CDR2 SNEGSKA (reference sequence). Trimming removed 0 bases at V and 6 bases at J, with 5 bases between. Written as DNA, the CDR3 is TGCAGTGCTAGAGAAGCGAAGACCCAGTACTTC. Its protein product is CSAREAKTQYF.

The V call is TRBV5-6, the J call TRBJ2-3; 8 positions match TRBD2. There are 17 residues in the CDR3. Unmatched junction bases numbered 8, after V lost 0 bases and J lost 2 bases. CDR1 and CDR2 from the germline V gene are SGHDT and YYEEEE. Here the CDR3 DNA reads TGTGCCAGCAGCTTGGTGACTAGCGAAGCCCTCACAGATACGCAGTATTTT. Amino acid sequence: CASSLVTSEALTDTQYF.

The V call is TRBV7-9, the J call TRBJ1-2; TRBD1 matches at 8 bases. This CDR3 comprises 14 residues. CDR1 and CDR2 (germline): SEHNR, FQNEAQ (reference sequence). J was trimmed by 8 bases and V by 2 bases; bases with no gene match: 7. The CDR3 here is CASSLRDRTGGYTF. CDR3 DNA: TGTGCCAGCAGCTTACGGGACAGGACCGGCGGCTACACCTTC.

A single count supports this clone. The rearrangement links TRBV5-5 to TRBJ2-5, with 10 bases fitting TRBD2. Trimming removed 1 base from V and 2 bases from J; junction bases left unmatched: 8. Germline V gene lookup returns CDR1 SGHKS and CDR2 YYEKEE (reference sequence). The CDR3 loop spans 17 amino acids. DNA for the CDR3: TGTGCCAGCAGCTTGTGGCTAGCGGGAGACCTACAAGAGACCCAGTACTTC. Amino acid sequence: CASSLWLAGDLQETQYF.

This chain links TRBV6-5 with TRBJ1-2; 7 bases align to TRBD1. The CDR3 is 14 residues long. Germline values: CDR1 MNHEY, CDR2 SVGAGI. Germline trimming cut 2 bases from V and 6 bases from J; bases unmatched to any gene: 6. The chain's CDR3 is CASSYAEGANGYTF. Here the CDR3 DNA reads TGTGCCAGCAGTTACGCTGAGGGGGCTAATGGCTACACCTTC.

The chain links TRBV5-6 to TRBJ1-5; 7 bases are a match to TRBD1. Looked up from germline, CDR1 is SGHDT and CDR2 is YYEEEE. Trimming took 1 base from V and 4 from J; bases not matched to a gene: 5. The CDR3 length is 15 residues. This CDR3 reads CASSLYDRANQPQHF. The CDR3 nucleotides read TGTGCCAGCAGCTTGTATGACAGGGCGAATCAGCCCCAGCATTTT.

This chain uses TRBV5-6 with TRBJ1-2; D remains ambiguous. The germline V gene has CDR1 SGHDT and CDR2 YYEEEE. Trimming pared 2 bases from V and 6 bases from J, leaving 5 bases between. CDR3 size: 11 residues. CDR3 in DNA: TGTGCCAGCAGCTTTGTAGATGGCTACACCTTC. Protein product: CASSFVDGYTF.

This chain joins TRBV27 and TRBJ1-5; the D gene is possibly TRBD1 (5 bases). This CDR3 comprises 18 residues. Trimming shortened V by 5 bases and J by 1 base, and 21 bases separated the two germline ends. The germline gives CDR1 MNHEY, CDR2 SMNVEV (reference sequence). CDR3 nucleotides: TGTGCCAGCAGTCCTCGCGGCAGGGAACGGTCCAGCAATCAGCCCCAGCATTTT. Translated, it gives CASSPRGRERSSNQPQHF.

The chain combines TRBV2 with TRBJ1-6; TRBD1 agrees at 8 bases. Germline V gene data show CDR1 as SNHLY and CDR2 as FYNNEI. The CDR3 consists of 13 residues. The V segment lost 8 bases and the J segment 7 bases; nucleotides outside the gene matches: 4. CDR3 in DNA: TGTGCCAGCTTACAGGGGGAGAATTCACCCCTCCACTTT. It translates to CASLQGENSPLHF.

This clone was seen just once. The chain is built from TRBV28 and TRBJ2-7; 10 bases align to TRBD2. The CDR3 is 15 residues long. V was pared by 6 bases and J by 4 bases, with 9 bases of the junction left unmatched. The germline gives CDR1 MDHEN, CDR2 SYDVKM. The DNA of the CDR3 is TGTGCCAGCAGACATAGCGGGAGGCCGCCGTACGAGCAGTACTTC. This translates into CASRHSGRPPYEQYF.

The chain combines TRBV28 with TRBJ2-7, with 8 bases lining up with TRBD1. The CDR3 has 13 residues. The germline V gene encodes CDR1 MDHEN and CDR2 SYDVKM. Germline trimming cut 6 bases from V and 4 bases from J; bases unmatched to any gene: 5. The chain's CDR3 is CASRPRGRYEQYF. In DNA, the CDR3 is TGTGCCAGCAGACCCAGGGGGCGGTACGAGCAGTACTTC.

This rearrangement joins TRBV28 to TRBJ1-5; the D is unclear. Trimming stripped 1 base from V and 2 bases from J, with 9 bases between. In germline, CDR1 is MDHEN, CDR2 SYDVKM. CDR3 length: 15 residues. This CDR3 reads CASSLYGLGNQPQHF. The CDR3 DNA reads TGTGCCAGCAGTTTATATGGATTAGGCAATCAGCCCCAGCATTTT. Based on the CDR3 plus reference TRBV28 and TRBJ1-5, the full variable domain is DVKVTQSSRYLVKRTGEKVFLECVQDMDHENMFWYRQDPGLGLRLIYFSYDVKMKEKGDIPEGYSVSREKKERFSLILESASTNQTSMYLCASSLYGLGNQPQHFGDGTRLSIL.

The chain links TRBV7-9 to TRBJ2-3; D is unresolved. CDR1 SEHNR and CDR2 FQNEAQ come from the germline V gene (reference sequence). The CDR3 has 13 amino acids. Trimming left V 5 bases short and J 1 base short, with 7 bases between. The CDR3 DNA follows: TGTGCCAGCAGCATGGATTGCACAGATACGCAGTATTTT. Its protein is CASSMDCTDTQYF.

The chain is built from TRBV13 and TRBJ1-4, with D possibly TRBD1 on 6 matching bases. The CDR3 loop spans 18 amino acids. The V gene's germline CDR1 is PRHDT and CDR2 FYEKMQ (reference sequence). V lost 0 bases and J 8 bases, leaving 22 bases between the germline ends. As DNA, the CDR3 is TGTGCCAGCAGCTTAGGACGCCCGGCGAACAGGGTGGGGGAAAAACTGTTTTTT. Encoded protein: CASSLGRPANRVGEKLFF.